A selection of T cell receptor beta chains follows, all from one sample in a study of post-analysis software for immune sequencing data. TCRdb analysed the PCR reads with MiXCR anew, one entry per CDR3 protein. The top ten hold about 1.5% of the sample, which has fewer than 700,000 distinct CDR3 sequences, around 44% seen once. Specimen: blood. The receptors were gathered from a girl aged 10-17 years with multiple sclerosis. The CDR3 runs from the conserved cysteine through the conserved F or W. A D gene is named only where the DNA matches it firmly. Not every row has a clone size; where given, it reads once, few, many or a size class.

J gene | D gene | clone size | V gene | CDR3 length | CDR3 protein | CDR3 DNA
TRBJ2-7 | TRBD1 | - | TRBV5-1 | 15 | CASSSDREFSYEQYF | TGCGCCAGCAGTTCGGACAGGGAATTCTCCTACGAGCAGTACTTC
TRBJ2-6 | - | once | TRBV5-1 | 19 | CASSLTDSRAVSGANVLTF | TGCGCCAGCAGCTTAACGGACAGCCGTGCGGTCTCTGGGGCCAACGTCCTGACTTTC
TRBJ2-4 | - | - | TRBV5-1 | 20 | CASSFSGGASSTGAKNIQYF | TGCGCCAGCAGCTTTTCTGGCGGGGCTTCCTCAACCGGGGCCAAAAACATTCAGTACTTC
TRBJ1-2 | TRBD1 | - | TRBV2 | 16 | CASSDSRGRGLGGYTF | TGTGCCAGCAGTGACAGCAGAGGCAGGGGGCTGGGAGGCTACACCTTC
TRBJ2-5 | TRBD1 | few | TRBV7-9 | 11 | CASSDRDRGYF | TGTGCCAGCAGCGACCGGGACAGGGGGTACTTC
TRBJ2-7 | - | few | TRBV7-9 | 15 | CASSLGIDSSYEQYF | TGTGCCAGCAGCTTAGGAATAGACAGCTCCTACGAGCAGTACTTC
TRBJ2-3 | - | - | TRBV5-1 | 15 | CASGLDPQTTDTQYF | TGCGCCAGCGGCTTGGATCCACAGACCACAGATACGCAGTATTTT
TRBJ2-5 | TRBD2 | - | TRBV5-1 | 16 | CASSRGLAGGPDEQYF | TGCGCCAGCAGCAGGGGACTAGCGGGAGGGCCAGATGAGCAGTACTTC
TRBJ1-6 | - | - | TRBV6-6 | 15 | CASSPGISYNSPLHF | TGTGCCAGCAGTCCCGGGATCAGCTATAATTCACCCCTCCACTTT
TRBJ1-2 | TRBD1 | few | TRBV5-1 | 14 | CASSLLDRAGGYTF | TGCGCCAGCAGCCTACTCGACAGGGCAGGCGGCTACACCTTC
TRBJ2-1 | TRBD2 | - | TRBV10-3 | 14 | CAISGLAGYNEQFF | TGTGCCATCAGTGGGCTAGCGGGGTACAATGAGCAGTTCTTC
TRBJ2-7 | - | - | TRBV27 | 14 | CASSSPRGGYEQYF | TGTGCCAGCAGTTCCCCCCGCGGTGGCTACGAGCAGTACTTC
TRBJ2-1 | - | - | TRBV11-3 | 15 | CASSRAVSSYNEQFF | TGTGCCAGCAGCCGAGCGGTGAGCTCCTACAATGAGCAGTTCTTC
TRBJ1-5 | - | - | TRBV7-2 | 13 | CASSQEANQSQHF | TGTGCCAGCAGCCAGGAGGCCAATCAGTCCCAGCATTTT
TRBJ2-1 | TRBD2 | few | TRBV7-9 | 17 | CASSLALASGGGDEQFF | TGTGCCAGCAGCTTAGCGCTGGCTAGCGGGGGGGGAGATGAGCAGTTCTTC
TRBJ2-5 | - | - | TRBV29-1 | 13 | CSVARGSQETQYF | TGCAGCGTTGCCCGGGGTAGCCAAGAGACCCAGTACTTC
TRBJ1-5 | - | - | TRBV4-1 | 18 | CASSQDVAGVYSNQPQHF | TGCGCCAGCAGCCAAGATGTGGCAGGAGTATATAGCAATCAGCCCCAGCATTTT
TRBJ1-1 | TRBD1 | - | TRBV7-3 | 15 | CASSPRTGMNTEAFF | TGTGCCAGCAGCCCTCGGACAGGGATGAACACTGAAGCTTTCTTT
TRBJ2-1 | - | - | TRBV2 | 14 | CASSDHSPPREQFF | TGTGCCAGCAGTGACCATTCCCCCCCCCGGGAGCAGTTCTTC
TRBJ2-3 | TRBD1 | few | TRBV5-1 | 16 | CASSLDGQGLGDTQYF | TGCGCCAGCAGCTTGGACGGACAGGGTTTGGGAGATACGCAGTATTTT
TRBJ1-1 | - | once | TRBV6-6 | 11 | CASSYGGEAFF | TGTGCCAGCAGTTACGGGGGTGAAGCTTTCTTT
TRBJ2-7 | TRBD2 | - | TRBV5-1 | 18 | CASSLELAGHRYGYEQYF | TGCGCCAGCAGCTTGGAACTAGCGGGCCACCGATATGGATACGAGCAGTACTTC
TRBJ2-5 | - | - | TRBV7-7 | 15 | CASSRNTGLQETQYF | TGTGCCAGCAGCAGAAATACAGGCCTCCAAGAGACCCAGTACTTC
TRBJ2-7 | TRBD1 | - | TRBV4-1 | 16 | CASSQGGTGGFYEQYF | TGCGCCAGCAGCCAAGGCGGGACAGGGGGATTCTACGAGCAGTACTTC
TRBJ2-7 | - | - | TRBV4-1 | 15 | CASSLQSGGAYEQYF | TGCGCCAGCAGCCTCCAATCGGGCGGGGCCTACGAGCAGTACTTC
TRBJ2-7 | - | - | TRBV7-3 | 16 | CASSLMSGALNNEQYF | TGTGCCAGCAGCTTAATGTCCGGGGCCTTGAACAATGAGCAGTACTTC
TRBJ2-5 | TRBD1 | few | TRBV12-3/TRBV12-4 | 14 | CASSKRDRGQTQYF | TGTGCCAGCAGTAAACGGGACAGGGGACAGACCCAGTACTTC
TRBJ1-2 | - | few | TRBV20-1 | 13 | CSAKTGTAVGYTF | TGCAGTGCGAAGACCGGGACGGCGGTTGGCTACACCTTC
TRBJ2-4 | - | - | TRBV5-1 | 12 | CASSLMVGEQYF | TGCGCCAGCAGCTTAATGGTGGGTGAGCAGTACTTC
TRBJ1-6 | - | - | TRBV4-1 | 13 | CASGSQDGSPLHF | TGCGCCAGCGGGAGCCAAGATGGTTCACCCCTCCACTTT
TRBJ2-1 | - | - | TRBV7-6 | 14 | CASSLLGFANEQFF | TGTGCCAGCAGCTTATTGGGGTTCGCGAATGAGCAGTTCTTC
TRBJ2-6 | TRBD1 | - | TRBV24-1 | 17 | CATSDTGQGSGANVLTF | TGTGCCACCAGTGACACTGGACAGGGATCTGGGGCCAACGTCCTGACTTTC
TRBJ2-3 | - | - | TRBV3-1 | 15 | CASSQRDRGTDTQYF | TGTGCCAGCAGCCAGCGTGATAGAGGCACAGATACGCAGTATTTT
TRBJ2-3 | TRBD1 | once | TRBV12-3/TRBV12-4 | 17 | CASSFPTGQGRTDTQYF | TGTGCCAGCAGTTTCCCAACTGGACAGGGTAGAACAGATACGCAGTATTTT
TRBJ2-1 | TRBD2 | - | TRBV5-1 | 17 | CASSLVVGGGFYNEQFF | TGCGCCAGCAGCTTGGTAGTCGGGGGGGGTTTCTACAATGAGCAGTTCTTC
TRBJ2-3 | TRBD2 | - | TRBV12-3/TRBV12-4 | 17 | CASSLGSGRVELDTQYF | TGTGCCAGCAGTTTGGGTAGCGGGAGGGTTGAGTTGGATACGCAGTATTTT
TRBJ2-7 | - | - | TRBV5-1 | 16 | CANSLFQGSFSYEQYF | TGCGCCAACAGCTTGTTTCAGGGAAGCTTCTCCTACGAGCAGTACTTC
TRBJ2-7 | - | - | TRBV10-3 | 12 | CANGGTVYEQYF | TGTGCCAACGGGGGGACAGTCTACGAGCAGTACTTC
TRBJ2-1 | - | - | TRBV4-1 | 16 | CASSQVGLRAGEEQFF | TGCGCCAGCAGCCAAGTAGGATTGAGGGCCGGGGAAGAGCAGTTCTTC
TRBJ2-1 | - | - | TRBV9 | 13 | CASSVVGQDEQFF | TGTGCCAGCAGCGTAGTGGGGCAAGATGAGCAGTTCTTC
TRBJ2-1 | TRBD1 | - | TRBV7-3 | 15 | CASSYGQVSYNEQFF | TGTGCCAGCAGCTACGGACAGGTCTCCTACAATGAGCAGTTCTTC
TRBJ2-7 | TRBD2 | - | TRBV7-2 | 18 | CASSPWTSGAPRSYEQYF | TGTGCCAGCAGTCCTTGGACTAGCGGGGCCCCAAGATCCTACGAGCAGTACTTC
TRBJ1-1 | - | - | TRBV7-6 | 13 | CTSSFTGNTEAFF | TGTACCAGCAGCTTTACAGGGAACACTGAAGCTTTCTTT
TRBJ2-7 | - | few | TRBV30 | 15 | CAWSVAPGRVNEQYF | TGTGCCTGGAGTGTCGCCCCAGGCAGGGTGAACGAGCAGTACTTC
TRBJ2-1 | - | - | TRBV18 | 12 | CASSPWGDEQFF | TGTGCCAGCTCACCATGGGGGGATGAGCAGTTCTTC
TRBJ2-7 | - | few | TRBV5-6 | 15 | CASSWDTSPSYEQYF | TGTGCCAGCAGCTGGGACACTTCCCCCTCCTACGAGCAGTACTTC
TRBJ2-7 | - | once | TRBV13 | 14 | CASESRGGSYEQYF | TGTGCCAGCGAATCTAGGGGGGGGTCTTACGAGCAGTACTTC
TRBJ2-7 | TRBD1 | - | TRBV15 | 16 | CATSRTTGTGFNEQYF | TGTGCCACCAGCAGAACAACCGGGACAGGGTTCAACGAGCAGTACTTC
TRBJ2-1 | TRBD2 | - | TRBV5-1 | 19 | CASSLATASGGASYNEQFF | TGCGCCAGCAGCTTGGCCACGGCTAGCGGGGGGGCTAGCTACAATGAGCAGTTCTTC
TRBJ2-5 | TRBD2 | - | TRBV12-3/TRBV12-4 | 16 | CASTPRGLAERGTQYF | TGTGCCAGCACCCCAAGGGGACTAGCGGAGAGAGGGACCCAGTACTTC
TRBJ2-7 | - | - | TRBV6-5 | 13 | CASSYTGDYEQYF | TGTGCCAGCAGTTACACTGGAGACTACGAGCAGTACTTC
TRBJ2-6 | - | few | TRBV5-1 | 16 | CASSSGGASGANVLTF | TGCGCCAGCAGCTCGGGTGGGGCCTCTGGGGCCAACGTCCTGACTTTC
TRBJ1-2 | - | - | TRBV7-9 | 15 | CASSSLKGRNYGYTF | TGTGCCAGCAGCTCCCTTAAGGGCCGGAACTATGGCTACACCTTC
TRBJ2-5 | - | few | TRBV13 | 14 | CASSTGGPQETQYF | TGTGCCAGCAGCACTGGGGGGCCACAAGAGACCCAGTACTTC